These 28 T cell receptor beta chains were all obtained from the same sample, sequenced in a study of blood T cell repertoires in COVID-19. Some clones are missing from TCRdb's copy, which holds only in-frame ones; the method was immunoSEQ multiplex PCR. Among approximately 200,000 clones listed, roughly three quarters were seen once. The sample taken for sequencing was peripheral blood. The receptors derive from a woman older than 75 with COVID-19, enrolled during active disease.

This clone came up a few times. The genes are TRBV19 and TRBJ1-2; TRBD1 agrees at 9 bases. Germline V gene lookup returns CDR1 LNHDA and CDR2 SQIVND (reference sequence). The CDR3 is 12 amino acids. Trimming removed 9 bases from V and 5 bases from J; junction bases left unmatched: 4. The chain's CDR3 is CASTGTGYGYTF. In DNA form, the CDR3 reads TGTGCCAGCACCGGGACAGGGTATGGCTACACCTTC.

The chain uses TRBV6-6 and TRBJ2-2, with 7 bases lining up with TRBD1. This CDR3 contains 14 residues. Germline assignment: CDR1 MNHNY and CDR2 SVGAGI (reference sequence). Trimming at V came to 7 bases and at J to 5 bases, leaving 7 bases not matched to a gene. The CDR3 sequence is CASKSQGVTGELFF. The CDR3 DNA follows: TGTGCCAGCAAGAGTCAGGGGGTAACCGGGGAGCTGTTTTTT.

The V gene is TRBV18, the J gene TRBJ2-7, with D maybe TRBD1 (6 bases). V was pared by 0 bases and J by 4 bases, with 13 bases between. The CDR3 has 15 residues. Per germline, CDR1 KGHSH and CDR2 LQKENI. CDR3 loop: CASSPPGQMLYEQYF. The CDR3 DNA reads as TGTGCCAGCTCACCACCCGGACAGATGCTATACGAGCAGTACTTC.

This rearrangement joins TRBV5-6 to TRBJ2-3, with TRBD2 matching over 7 bases. The CDR3 sequence is 16 residues long. The ends lost 1 base at V and 2 bases at J; junction bases unmatched: 7. CDR1 and CDR2 from the germline V gene are SGHDT and YYEEEE. The CDR3 loop is CASSLRPSGYTDTQYF. CDR3 nucleotide sequence: TGTGCCAGCAGCTTGAGGCCTAGCGGATACACAGATACGCAGTATTTT.

This clone was detected many times. The V call is TRBV6-4, the J call TRBJ2-7, with TRBD2 identical over 13 bases. This CDR3 is built from 17 residues. The germline V gene has CDR1 MRHNA and CDR2 SNTAGT. J gave up 3 bases and V 0 bases, and 5 bases lay outside the gene matches. In DNA form, the CDR3 reads TGTGCCAGCAGTGACTCGACTAGCGGGGGGCTCGGCTACGAGCAGTACTTC. This codes for CASSDSTSGGLGYEQYF.

A few counts support this clone. The J gene is TRBJ2-7, the V gene TRBV7-9; 8 bases agree with TRBD1. The V gene end was trimmed by 5 bases and the J gene end by 4 bases; junction bases not matched to a gene: 13. Germline CDR1 and CDR2: SEHNR and FQNEAQ (reference sequence). CDR3 length: 16 residues. This chain's CDR3 is CASSPYRDRTSYEQYF. As DNA, the CDR3 is TGTGCCAGCAGCCCTTACCGGGACAGGACATCATACGAGCAGTACTTC.

This chain's CDR3 is CAIVMAANTGELFF. The CDR3 nucleotides read TGTGCCATAGTCATGGCGGCTAACACCGGGGAGCTGTTTTTT. V gene TRBV7-8 combines with J gene TRBJ2-2; D gene ambiguous. The CDR3 runs to 14 residues. Germline CDR1 and CDR2: SGHVS and FQNEAQ. V was shortened by 10 bases and J by 2 bases, with 14 bases between the two germline ends.

The gene calls are TRBV6-5 and TRBJ2-6, with a tentative D call TRBD2 (5 bases). CDR3 length equals 16 residues. V lost 0 bases and J lost 4, with 10 bases in between. CDR1 and CDR2 from the germline V gene are MNHEY and SVGAGI. The CDR3 is CASSYSRGSGANVLTF. Here the CDR3 DNA reads TGTGCCAGCAGTTACTCCAGAGGGTCCGGGGCCAACGTCCTGACTTTC.

The chain carries TRBV2 and TRBJ2-7; 9 bases line up with TRBD2. Per germline, CDR1 SNHLY and CDR2 FYNNEI. The CDR3 has 13 residues. V lost 6 bases and J lost 6; bases outside the gene matches: 6. The CDR3 reads CASSRGLAVEQYF. The CDR3 bases are TGTGCCAGCAGCAGGGGACTAGCAGTCGAGCAGTACTTC.

This chain joins TRBV4-2 and TRBJ2-3, with 14 bases identical to TRBD2. CDR1 is LGHNA, CDR2 YNFKEQ, per germline. V shed 3 bases, J shed 4 bases, and the junction held 12 bases outside the gene matches. The CDR3 runs 19 residues. CDR3 nucleotides: TGTGCCAGCAGCCACCGGGGGACTAGCGGGAGAATTGGTCCAGATACGCAGTATTTT. It yields the protein CASSHRGTSGRIGPDTQYF.

J is TRBJ2-1 and V is TRBV15, with 7 bases aligning to TRBD1. The CDR3 sequence is 14 residues long. Germline values: CDR1 LNHNV, CDR2 YYDKDF (reference sequence). J gave up 8 bases and V 2 bases, and 6 bases lay outside the gene matches. The CDR3 DNA follows: TGTGCCACCAGCAGATATACAGGGGTCGATGAGCAGTTCTTC. Amino acids: CATSRYTGVDEQFF.

This clone was detected only a few times. This sequence joins TRBV7-2 and TRBJ2-7; tentative D call: TRBD1 (6 bases). This CDR3 region has 12 residues. V dropped 5 bases and J dropped 11 bases, with 16 bases sitting between them. Germline CDR1 and CDR2: SGHTA and FQGNSA. The CDR3 nucleotides read TGTGCCAGCAGCACTAGAACAGGGATGGAGTACTTC. It codes for CASSTRTGMEYF.

The gene calls are TRBV4-1 and TRBJ2-3; 7 positions agree with TRBD2. CDR3 length: 14 amino acids. Per germline, CDR1 MGHRA and CDR2 YSYEKL. Trimming removed 7 bases from V and 5 bases from J; junction bases left unmatched: 9. CDR3 in DNA: TGCGCCAGCAAGGGAGCGCGGGAGTTAGATACGCAGTATTTT. Translated, it gives CASKGARELDTQYF.

This chain joins TRBV7-2 and TRBJ2-3, with 9 positions matching TRBD2. The junction had 7 bases not matched to a gene; V was cut back by 5 bases and J by 4 bases. The CDR3 loop spans 15 amino acids. In germline, CDR1 is SGHTA, CDR2 FQGNSA. CDR3 residues: CASSPLSGSADTQYF. Here the CDR3 DNA reads TGTGCCAGCAGCCCTCTTAGCGGGAGTGCAGATACGCAGTATTTT. The full variable domain, in which reference TRBV7-2 and TRBJ2-3 provide the parts outside the CDR3, is GAGVSQSPSNKVTEKGKDVELRCDPISGHTALYWYRQSLGQGLEFLIYFQGNSAPDKSGLPSDRFSAERTGGSVSTLTIQRTQQEDSAVYLCASSPLSGSADTQYFGPGTRLTVL.

The chain has TRBV11-3 and TRBJ2-7, with D maybe TRBD2 (6 bases). Trimming stripped 0 bases from V and 6 bases from J, with 9 bases between. CDR1 and CDR2 (germline): SGHNT, YENEEA. The CDR3 sequence is 13 residues long. CDR3 in amino acids: CASSLDFGGEQYF. In DNA, the CDR3 is TGTGCCAGCAGCTTAGATTTCGGGGGCGAGCAGTACTTC. Supplemented by reference TRBV11-3 and TRBJ2-7, the full variable domain reads EAGVVQSPRYKIIEKKQPVAFWCNPISGHNTLYWYLQNLGQGPELLIRYENEEAVDDSQLPKDRFSAERLKGVDSTLKIQPAELGDSAVYLCASSLDFGGEQYFGPGTRLTVT.

The rearrangement joins TRBV6-2 or TRBV6-3 to TRBJ1-2; D unclear. CDR1 is MNHEY, CDR2 SVGEGT, per germline. The V end was cut by 5 bases, the J end by 0 bases, with 10 bases between. The CDR3 loop spans 14 amino acids. The DNA for the CDR3 is TGTGCCAGCAGTCGAGTTACTACTAACTATGGCTACACCTTC. Protein sequence: CASSRVTTNYGYTF.

The CDR3 coding sequence is TGTGCCAGCAGTGAGGGACTAGCGGGCACAGATACGCAGTATTTT. Translated, it gives CASSEGLAGTDTQYF. V usage is TRBV6-1 and J usage is TRBJ2-3, with 11 bases matching TRBD2. CDR1 is MNHNS and CDR2 is SASEGT in the germline V gene. CDR3 length: 15 residues. V shed 3 bases, J shed 1 base, and the junction held 0 bases outside the gene matches.

This chain's CDR3 is CASSQGYGYTF. The DNA for the CDR3 is TGTGCCAGCAGTCAGGGCTATGGCTACACCTTC. This chain connects TRBV27 to TRBJ1-2; TRBD1 is a possible D gene (5 bases). Germline V gene sequence: CDR1 MNHEY, CDR2 SMNVEV (reference sequence). Trimming stripped 5 bases from V and 4 bases from J, with 5 bases between. The CDR3 loop spans 11 amino acids.

CDR3 loop: CASSQGFGGGTEAFF. The DNA for the CDR3 is TGCGCCAGCAGCCAAGGATTTGGGGGAGGCACTGAAGCTTTCTTT. The V call is TRBV4-3, the J call TRBJ1-1, with a weak D call TRBD1 (5 bases). V was pared by 1 base and J by 4 bases, with 13 bases between. The germline V gene has CDR1 LGHNA and CDR2 YSLEER. This CDR3 is 15 amino acids long.

J is TRBJ2-3 and V is TRBV19; 12 nucleotides line up with TRBD2. The germline V gene has CDR1 LNHDA and CDR2 SQIVND (reference sequence). CDR3 length equals 16 residues. The V segment lost 5 bases and the J segment 3 bases; nucleotides outside the gene matches: 6. The CDR3 DNA sequence: TGTGCCAGTAGTCCCTATCTAGCGGGAGGGACAGATACGCAGTATTTT. This codes for CASSPYLAGGTDTQYF. The variable domain in full, completed from reference TRBV19 and TRBJ2-3, reads DGGITQSPKYLFRKEGQNVTLSCEQNLNHDAMYWYRQDPGQGLRLIYYSQIVNDFQKGDIAEGYSVSREKKESFPLTVTSAQKNPTAFYLCASSPYLAGGTDTQYFGPGTRLTVL.

This sequence joins TRBV5-1 and TRBJ1-2; TRBD1 is a possible D gene (5 bases). The CDR3 spans 13 residues. The germline CDR1 and CDR2 sequences are SGHRS and YFSETQ. Deletions cut 2 bases from V and 8 bases from J, with 13 bases between. The CDR3 region is CASSLGAGEGYTF. The CDR3 nucleotides are TGCGCCAGCAGCTTAGGGGCAGGCGAGGGCTACACCTTC.

The chain uses TRBV18 and TRBJ2-4, with D possibly TRBD1 on 5 matching bases. With 9 bases removed from V and 3 bases from J, the gap between germline ends came to 21 bases. The CDR3 contains 16 residues. The germline V gene encodes CDR1 KGHSH and CDR2 LQKENI. CDR3 amino acids: CASSSQGWGGKNIQYF. Written as DNA, the CDR3 is TGTGCCAGTTCTTCACAAGGTTGGGGCGGCAAAAACATTCAGTACTTC.

The chain links TRBV18 to TRBJ1-3; TRBD1 agrees at 7 bases. The CDR3 has 15 amino acids. J was trimmed by 2 bases and V by 3 bases; bases with no gene match: 4. Looked up from germline, CDR1 is KGHSH and CDR2 is LQKENI. CDR3 region: CASSPPGTAGNTIYF. For the CDR3, the DNA is TGTGCCAGCTCACCGCCCGGGACAGCTGGAAACACCATATATTTT.

A single count supports this clone. This chain links TRBV27 with TRBJ2-5; D call uncertain. This CDR3 comprises 15 residues. Germline assignment: CDR1 MNHEY and CDR2 SMNVEV (reference sequence). Between the trimmed V and J ends, which lost 0 bases and 1 base, there was a span of 9 bases. CDR3 sequence (DNA): TGTGCCAGCAGTTTATCCCGACAAGTCCAAGAGACCCAGTACTTC. The encoded protein is CASSLSRQVQETQYF.

This clone has just a few counts. The chain uses TRBV10-3 and TRBJ2-1; the match to TRBD2 covers 7 bases. Trimming at V came to 1 base and at J to 7 bases, leaving 7 bases not matched to a gene. Per germline, CDR1 ENHRY and CDR2 SYGVKD. CDR3 length equals 15 residues. The DNA of the CDR3 is TGTGCCATCAGTGAGTGGCAGACTAGCTGGAATGAGCAGTTCTTC. Its protein is CAISEWQTSWNEQFF.

The V and J genes are TRBV19 and TRBJ1-4; no reliable D call. The germline CDR1 and CDR2 sequences are LNHDA and SQIVND (reference sequence). V lost 5 bases and J lost 1, with 11 bases in between. This CDR3 contains 15 residues. This CDR3 is CASSGQRLTNEKLFF. CDR3 nucleotides: TGTGCCAGTAGTGGCCAGAGGTTAACTAATGAAAAACTGTTTTTT.

The gene calls are TRBV12-3 or TRBV12-4 and TRBJ2-1; 9 positions agree with TRBD1. V trimming: 3 bases; J trimming: 12 bases; junction bases outside the gene matches: 6. This CDR3 region has 13 residues. CDR3 DNA sequence: TGTGCCAGCAGTTTCGGACAGGGGACTTCGCAGTTCTTC. It specifies CASSFGQGTSQFF.

The chain carries TRBV2 and TRBJ2-1, with D maybe TRBD2 (6 bases). Trimming removed 9 bases at V and 2 bases at J, with 11 bases between. In germline, CDR1 is SNHLY, CDR2 FYNNEI. This CDR3 is 13 amino acids long. The CDR3 loop reads CASGWEAYNEQFF. CDR3 coding DNA: TGTGCCAGTGGCTGGGAGGCCTACAATGAGCAGTTCTTC.